The 20 T cell receptor beta chains given below trace back to one sample, sequenced in a study of T cells after yellow fever vaccination. TCRdb processed the 5' RACE reads anew with MiXCR; each CDR3 protein has one entry. The table has 300,000 to 350,000 distinct CDR3 sequences, around 10% seen once. The sequenced sample was CD4+ T cells sorted from PBMCs, obtained 45 days after the yellow fever booster vaccination. All receptors derive from a man aged 18 to 29 who received the YFV17D yellow fever vaccine.

The sample holds a few counts of this clonotype. This chain joins TRBV3-1 and TRBJ2-3; D is uncertain. V dropped 0 bases and J dropped 2 bases, with 9 bases sitting between them. Per germline, CDR1 LGHDT and CDR2 YNNKEL (reference sequence). The CDR3 sequence is 15 residues long. The CDR3 region is CASSQDVRITDTQYF. In DNA form, the CDR3 reads TGTGCCAGCAGCCAAGATGTCAGAATCACAGATACGCAGTATTTT.

Many counts were recorded for this clonotype. V and J are TRBV5-1 and TRBJ2-3, with TRBD2 identical over 8 bases. This CDR3 comprises 15 residues. J was trimmed by 1 base and V by 2 bases; bases with no gene match: 3. Germline V gives CDR1 SGHRS, CDR2 YFSETQ. The CDR3 nucleotides read TGCGCCAGCAGCTTCCTAGCGGGTGGCACAGATACGCAGTATTTT. Translated, it gives CASSFLAGGTDTQYF.

The J gene is TRBJ2-3, the V gene TRBV5-1; D ambiguous. The length of the CDR3 is 15 residues. Trimming removed 2 bases from V and 0 bases from J, with 10 bases in between. The germline V gene has CDR1 SGHRS and CDR2 YFSETQ. The CDR3 region has the DNA TGCGCCAGCAGCTTCCTAGGGATGAGCACAGATACGCAGTATTTT. Its translation: CASSFLGMSTDTQYF.

Only a few counts were recorded for this clonotype. This chain connects TRBV3-1 to TRBJ2-1, with 7 bases lining up with TRBD1. Germline V gene lookup returns CDR1 LGHDT and CDR2 YNNKEL (reference sequence). V lost 4 bases and J lost 2; bases outside the gene matches: 2. CDR3 length: 14 amino acids. CDR3 coding DNA: TGTGCCAGCAGCCGACAGGGCACCTACAATGAGCAGTTCTTC. It translates to CASSRQGTYNEQFF.

This clonotype was observed many times. The J gene is TRBJ2-4, the V gene TRBV7-2, with D perhaps matching TRBD2 (5 bases). This CDR3 is 13 amino acids long. V lost 0 bases and J lost 5, with 5 bases in between. CDR1 SGHTA and CDR2 FQGNSA come from the germline V gene. CDR3 bases: TGTGCCAGCAGCTTAGCCGGGGAAAACATTCAGTACTTC. Protein: CASSLAGENIQYF.

The chain carries TRBV4-3 and TRBJ2-2, with 8 positions matching TRBD1. V shed 4 bases, J shed 6 bases, and the junction held 4 bases outside the gene matches. CDR1 and CDR2 from the germline V gene are LGHNA and YSLEER. The CDR3 extends over 14 amino acids. The CDR3 coding sequence is TGCGCCAGCAGCCTTTTACAGGGGGCCGGGGAGCTGTTTTTT. It specifies CASSLLQGAGELFF.

The genes are TRBV7-9 and TRBJ2-1, with 9 bases that match TRBD1. The V and J ends lost 6 bases and 5 bases, in that order; junction bases with no gene match: 8. The CDR3 runs 15 residues. Per the germline V gene, CDR1 is SEHNR and CDR2 is FQNEAQ (reference sequence). In nucleotides, the CDR3 is TGTGCCAGCAGAGAACCCGGGACAGGGAACAATGAGCAGTTCTTC. It is translated as CASREPGTGNNEQFF.

This clonotype has more than one count but fewer than ten. This sequence joins TRBV4-3 and TRBJ2-4; 7 nucleotides line up with TRBD2. The CDR3 totals 16 residues. Germline CDR1 LGHNA, CDR2 YSLEER. The V segment lost 4 bases and the J segment 1 base; nucleotides outside the gene matches: 7. CDR3 DNA: TGCGCCAGCAGCCCCTTACTCGGGGGGGCCAAAAACATTCAGTACTTC. Its translation: CASSPLLGGAKNIQYF.

There are a few counts of this clonotype. The rearrangement joins TRBV7-3 to TRBJ2-1, with a tentative D call TRBD2 (6 bases). From germline, CDR1 is SGHTA and CDR2 FQGTGA. V lost 5 bases, J lost 9 bases, and 17 bases lay in between. This CDR3 has 14 amino acids. CDR3 sequence reads: CASSRLGGIAEQFF. The CDR3, as DNA: TGTGCCAGCAGCCGATTGGGGGGTATCGCTGAGCAGTTCTTC.

The chain has TRBV27 and TRBJ2-5; D is unresolved. The CDR3 has 13 amino acids. Germline loops: CDR1 MNHEY, CDR2 SMNVEV (reference sequence). Trimming took off 0 bases at V and 0 bases at J, with 2 bases between the two ends. CDR3 residues: CASSLSNQETQYF. CDR3 nucleotides: TGTGCCAGCAGTTTATCGAACCAAGAGACCCAGTACTTC.

This clonotype appeared many times. The chain is built from TRBV2 and TRBJ2-3; TRBD1 matches 8 bases. Germline V lookup: CDR1 SNHLY, CDR2 FYNNEI. CDR3 length: 17 amino acids. V was pared by 6 bases and J by 4 bases, with 15 bases of the junction left unmatched. The CDR3 DNA reads TGTGCCAGCAGGAGACAGGGGATGAAGGCACATTCAGATACGCAGTATTTT. This encodes CASRRQGMKAHSDTQYF.

This clonotype occurred many times. J is TRBJ1-5 and V is TRBV11-2, with D perhaps matching TRBD1 (6 bases). CDR3 length: 14 amino acids. Per the germline V gene, CDR1 is SGHAT and CDR2 is FQNNGV. V lost 3 bases, J lost 3 bases, and 9 bases lay in between. The CDR3 sequence is CASSLGHNNQPQHF. DNA for the CDR3: TGTGCCAGCAGCTTGGGACACAACAATCAGCCCCAGCATTTT.

The rearrangement joins TRBV18 to TRBJ1-6; D is unresolved. Between the trimmed V and J ends, which lost 4 bases and 7 bases, there was a span of 11 bases. The CDR3 covers 14 residues. Germline V gene sequence: CDR1 KGHSH, CDR2 LQKENI. CDR3 loop: CASSLTEYNSPLHF. In DNA form, the CDR3 reads TGTGCCAGCTCACTGACGGAGTACAATTCACCCCTCCACTTT.

Many counts were recorded for this clonotype. The gene calls are TRBV4-1 and TRBJ2-1; D is unclear. Trimming left V 4 bases short and J 0 bases short, with 16 bases between. Germline V gene data show CDR1 as MGHRA and CDR2 as YSYEKL. The CDR3 loop spans 17 amino acids. The CDR3 protein is CASSPSRLSPSYNEQFF. CDR3 nucleotides: TGCGCCAGCAGCCCCTCGCGACTTTCGCCCTCCTACAATGAGCAGTTCTTC.

The rearrangement links TRBV12-5 to TRBJ2-3, with TRBD2 matching 13 bases. CDR1 and CDR2 from the germline V gene are LGHNT and FRNRAP. J lost 4 bases, V lost 3 bases, and 10 bases had no gene match. The CDR3 has 18 residues. The chain's CDR3 is CASGFRSGLAGASDTQYF. CDR3 sequence (DNA): TGTGCTAGTGGTTTCCGATCAGGACTAGCGGGAGCATCAGATACGCAGTATTTT. The full variable domain, completed using reference TRBV12-5 and TRBJ2-3, is DARVTQTPRHKVTEMGQEVTMRCQPILGHNTVFWYRQTMMQGLELLAYFRNRAPLDDSGMPKDRFSAEMPDATLATLKIQPSEPRDSAVYFCASGFRSGLAGASDTQYFGPGTRLTVL.

This clonotype was seen at least ten times. The V and J genes are TRBV4-3 and TRBJ1-5, with D possibly TRBD1 on 5 matching bases. CDR1 and CDR2 (germline): LGHNA, YSLEER. The CDR3 is 15 residues long. The V end was cut by 1 base, the J end by 5 bases, with 12 bases between. The CDR3: CASSQGGQPHQPQHF. Written as DNA, the CDR3 is TGCGCCAGCAGCCAAGGGGGCCAGCCCCATCAGCCCCAGCATTTT.

This clonotype showed up just a few times. V is TRBV7-2 and J is TRBJ2-1; no firm D call. V was pared by 5 bases and J by 10 bases, with 15 bases between. Germline V gene data show CDR1 as SGHTA and CDR2 as FQGNSA. The length of the CDR3 is 13 residues. This chain's CDR3 is CASSPRALLEQFF. CDR3 DNA sequence: TGTGCCAGCAGCCCTAGGGCACTTTTGGAGCAGTTCTTC.

This clonotype was counted ten times or more. The chain recombines TRBV6-6 with TRBJ2-3; D is uncertain. The CDR3 is 11 amino acids. V lost 7 bases and J 6 bases, leaving 8 bases between the germline ends. CDR1 and CDR2 (germline): MNHNY, SVGAGI (reference sequence). CDR3 residues: CASTKLDTQYF. The CDR3 nucleotides read TGTGCCAGCACTAAACTGGATACGCAGTATTTT.

This clonotype was found a few times. V and J are TRBV5-1 and TRBJ2-3; 8 bases agree with TRBD1. Looked up from germline, CDR1 is SGHRS and CDR2 is YFSETQ. There are 14 residues in the CDR3. J lost 3 bases, V lost 4 bases, and 4 bases had no gene match. CDR3 DNA sequence: TGCGCCAGCAGCATCGGACAGGGAACAGATACGCAGTATTTT. It specifies CASSIGQGTDTQYF.

The chain has TRBV9 and TRBJ2-5, with 8 positions matching TRBD2. The CDR3 consists of 16 residues. Trimming removed 0 bases from V and 10 bases from J; junction bases left unmatched: 14. CDR1 is SGDLS and CDR2 is YYNGEE in the germline V gene. The CDR3 sequence is CASSVEGTSPFSYQYF. CDR3 nucleotide sequence: TGTGCCAGCAGCGTAGAAGGGACTAGTCCCTTTAGCTACCAGTACTTC.